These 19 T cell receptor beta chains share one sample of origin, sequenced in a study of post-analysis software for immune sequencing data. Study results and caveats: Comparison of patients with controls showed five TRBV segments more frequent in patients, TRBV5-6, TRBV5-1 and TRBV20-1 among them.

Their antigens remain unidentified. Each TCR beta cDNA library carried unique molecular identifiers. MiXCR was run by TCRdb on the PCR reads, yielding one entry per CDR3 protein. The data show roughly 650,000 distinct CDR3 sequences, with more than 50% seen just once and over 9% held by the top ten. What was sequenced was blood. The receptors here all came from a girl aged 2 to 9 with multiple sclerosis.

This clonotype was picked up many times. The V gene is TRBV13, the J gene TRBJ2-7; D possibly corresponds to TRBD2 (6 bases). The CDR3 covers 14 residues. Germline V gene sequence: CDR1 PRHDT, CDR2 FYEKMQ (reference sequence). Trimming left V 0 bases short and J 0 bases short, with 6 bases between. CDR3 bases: TGTGCCAGCAGCTTAGGGCGGGGCTCCTACGAGCAGTACTTC. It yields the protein CASSLGRGSYEQYF.

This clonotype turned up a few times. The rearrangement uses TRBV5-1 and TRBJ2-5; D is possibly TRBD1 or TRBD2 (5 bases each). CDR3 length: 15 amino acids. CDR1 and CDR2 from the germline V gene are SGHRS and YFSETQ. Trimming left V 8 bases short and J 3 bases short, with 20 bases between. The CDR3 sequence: CASRVGPKEEETQYF. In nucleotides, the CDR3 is TGCGCCAGTCGGGTGGGACCGAAAGAGGAAGAGACCCAGTACTTC.

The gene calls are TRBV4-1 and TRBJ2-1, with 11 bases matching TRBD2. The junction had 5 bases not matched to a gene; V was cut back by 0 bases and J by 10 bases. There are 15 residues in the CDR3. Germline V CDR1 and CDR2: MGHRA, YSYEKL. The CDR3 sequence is CASSQDSGRAGEQFF. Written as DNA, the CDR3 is TGCGCCAGCAGCCAAGATAGCGGGAGGGCCGGAGAGCAGTTCTTC.

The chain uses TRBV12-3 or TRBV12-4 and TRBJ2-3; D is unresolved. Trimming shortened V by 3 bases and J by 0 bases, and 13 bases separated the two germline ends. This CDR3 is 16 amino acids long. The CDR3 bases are TGTGCCAGCAGTTTTTCGCGTTCTTTCAGCACAGATACGCAGTATTTT. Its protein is CASSFSRSFSTDTQYF.

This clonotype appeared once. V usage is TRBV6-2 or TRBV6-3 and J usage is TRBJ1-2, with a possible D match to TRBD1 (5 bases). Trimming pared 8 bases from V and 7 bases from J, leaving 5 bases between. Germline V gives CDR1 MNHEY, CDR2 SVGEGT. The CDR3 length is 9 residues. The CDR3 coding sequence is TGTGCCAGCGGGACTGGCTACACCTTC. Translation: CASGTGYTF.

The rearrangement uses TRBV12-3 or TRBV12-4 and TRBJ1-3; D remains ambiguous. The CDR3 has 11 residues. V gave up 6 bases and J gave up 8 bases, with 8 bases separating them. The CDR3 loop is CASSPSDTIYF. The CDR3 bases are TGTGCCAGCAGCCCCTCGGACACCATATATTTT.

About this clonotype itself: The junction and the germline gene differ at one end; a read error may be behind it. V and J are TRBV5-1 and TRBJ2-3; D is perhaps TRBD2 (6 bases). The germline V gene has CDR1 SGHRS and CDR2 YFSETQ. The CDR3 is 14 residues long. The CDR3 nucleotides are TGCGCCAGCGGAGGGTTTCGCCGCACAGATGCGCAGTATTTT. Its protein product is CASGGFRRTDAQYF. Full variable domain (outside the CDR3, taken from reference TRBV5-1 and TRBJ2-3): KAGVTQTPRYLIKTRGQQVTLSCSPISGHRSVSWYQQTPGQGLQFLFEYFSETQRNKGNFPGRFSGRQFSNSRSEMNVSTLELGDSALYLCASGGFRRTDAQYFGPGTRLTVL.

This CDR3 is CSARDGTANQPQHF. CDR3 in DNA: TGCAGTGCTAGAGATGGAACAGCCAATCAGCCCCAGCATTTT. This chain uses TRBV20-1 with TRBJ1-5; D unclear. V was pared by 0 bases and J by 3 bases, with 9 bases between. Germline CDR1 and CDR2: DFQATT and SNEGSKA (reference sequence). This CDR3 is built from 14 residues.

This CDR3 reads CAISEKAIVAKNIQYF. CDR3 nucleotides: TGTGCCATCAGTGAGAAGGCCATAGTGGCCAAAAACATTCAGTACTTC. The chain employs TRBV10-3 and TRBJ2-5; no definite D call. The DNA end lines up better with TRBJ2-4; the J call may be wrong. In germline, CDR1 is ENHRY, CDR2 SYGVKD. The CDR3 has 16 residues.

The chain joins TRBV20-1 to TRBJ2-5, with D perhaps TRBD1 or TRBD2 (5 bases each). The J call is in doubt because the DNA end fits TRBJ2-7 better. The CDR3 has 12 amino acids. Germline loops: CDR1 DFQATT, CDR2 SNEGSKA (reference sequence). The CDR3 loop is CSAIGAGGEQYF. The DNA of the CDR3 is TGCAGTGCTATCGGGGCGGGTGGCGAGCAGTACTTC.

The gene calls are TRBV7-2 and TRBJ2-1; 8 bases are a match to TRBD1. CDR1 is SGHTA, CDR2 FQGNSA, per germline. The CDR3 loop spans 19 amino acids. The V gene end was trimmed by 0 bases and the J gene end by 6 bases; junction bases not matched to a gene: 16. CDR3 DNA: TGTGCCAGCAGCTTAGCTAGATGGACAGGGCAGACCTCAAGCAATGAGCAGTTCTTC. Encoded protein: CASSLARWTGQTSSNEQFF.

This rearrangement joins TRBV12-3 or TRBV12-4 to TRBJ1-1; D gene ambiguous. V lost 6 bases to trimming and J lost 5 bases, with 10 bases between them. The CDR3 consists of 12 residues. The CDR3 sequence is CASSPGETEAFF. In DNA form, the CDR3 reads TGTGCCAGCAGCCCAGGAGAGACTGAAGCTTTCTTT.

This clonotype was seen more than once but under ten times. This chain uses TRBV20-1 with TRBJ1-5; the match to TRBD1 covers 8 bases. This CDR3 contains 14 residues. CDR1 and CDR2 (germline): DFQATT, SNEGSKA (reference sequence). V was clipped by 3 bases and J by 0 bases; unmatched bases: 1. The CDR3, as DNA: TGCAGTGCTAGGACAGGGGATAGCAATCAGCCCCAGCATTTT. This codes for CSARTGDSNQPQHF.

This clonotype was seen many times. This chain's CDR3 is CSATSGTASGGTQYF. The CDR3, as DNA: TGCAGTGCTACCTCCGGGACGGCCTCGGGAGGGACGCAGTATTTT. This rearrangement joins TRBV20-1 to TRBJ2-3; 8 nucleotides line up with TRBD2. The V segment lost 4 bases and the J segment 9 bases; nucleotides outside the gene matches: 15. CDR1 DFQATT and CDR2 SNEGSKA come from the germline V gene (reference sequence). There are 15 residues in the CDR3.

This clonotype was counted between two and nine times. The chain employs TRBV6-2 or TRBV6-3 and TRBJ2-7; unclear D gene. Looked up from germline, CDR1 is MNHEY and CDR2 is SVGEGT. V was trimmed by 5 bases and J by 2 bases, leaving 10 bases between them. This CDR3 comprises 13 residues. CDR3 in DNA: TGTGCCAGCAGTCTGAGGTACGCCTACGAGCAGTACTTC. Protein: CASSLRYAYEQYF.

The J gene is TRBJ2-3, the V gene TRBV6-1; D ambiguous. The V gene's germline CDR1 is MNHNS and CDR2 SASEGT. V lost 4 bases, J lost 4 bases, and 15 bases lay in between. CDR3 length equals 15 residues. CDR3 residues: CASSGTGLSADTQYF. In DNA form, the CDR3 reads TGTGCCAGCAGTGGAACTGGATTGAGCGCAGATACGCAGTATTTT.

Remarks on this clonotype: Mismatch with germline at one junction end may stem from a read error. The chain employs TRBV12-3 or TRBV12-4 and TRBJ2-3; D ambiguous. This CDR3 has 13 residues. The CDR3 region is CASSFDEADMQYF. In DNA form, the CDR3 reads TGTGCCAGCAGTTTCGACGAGGCAGATATGCAGTATTTT.

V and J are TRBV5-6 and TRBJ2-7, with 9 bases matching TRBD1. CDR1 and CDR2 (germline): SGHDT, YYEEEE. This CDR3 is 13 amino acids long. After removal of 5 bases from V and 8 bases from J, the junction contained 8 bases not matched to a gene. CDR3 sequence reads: CASSYDRGEKQYF. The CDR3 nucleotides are TGTGCCAGCAGTTACGACAGGGGGGAAAAGCAGTACTTC.

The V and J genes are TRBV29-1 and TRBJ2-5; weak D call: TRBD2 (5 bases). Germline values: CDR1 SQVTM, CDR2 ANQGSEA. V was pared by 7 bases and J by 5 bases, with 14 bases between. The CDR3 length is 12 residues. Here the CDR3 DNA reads TGCAGCGCTGTGACTCCGGGGGAGACCCAGTACTTC. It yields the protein CSAVTPGETQYF.